The clone carrying this T cell receptor (beta chain) was detected ten times or more. Antigen specificity is unknown. The time point was: sample taken at primary tumor resection. TCRdb analysed the 5' RACE reads with MiXCR anew, one entry per CDR3 protein. The table lists around 95,000 distinct CDR3 sequences, about 4.4% of them singletons, with roughly 20% in the top ten. This sample stems from a study of spatial heterogeneity in lung cancer. Study-wide results and caveats: Expanded alpha and beta TCR counts within tumors tracked tumor mutation counts.

This CDR3 is built from 14 residues. Germline CDR1 DFQATT, CDR2 SNEGSKA (reference sequence). Trimming removed 5 bases from V and 3 bases from J, with 14 bases in between. The starting material was lung tumor tissue, obtained at surgery. This receptor was obtained from a male donor with early-stage non-small cell lung cancer. The chain links TRBV20-1 to TRBJ1-5; D is undetermined. CDR3 DNA: TGCAGTGCTCCCAAGGGCGGTTCCAATCAGCCCCAGCATTTT. This encodes CSAPKGGSNQPQHF.